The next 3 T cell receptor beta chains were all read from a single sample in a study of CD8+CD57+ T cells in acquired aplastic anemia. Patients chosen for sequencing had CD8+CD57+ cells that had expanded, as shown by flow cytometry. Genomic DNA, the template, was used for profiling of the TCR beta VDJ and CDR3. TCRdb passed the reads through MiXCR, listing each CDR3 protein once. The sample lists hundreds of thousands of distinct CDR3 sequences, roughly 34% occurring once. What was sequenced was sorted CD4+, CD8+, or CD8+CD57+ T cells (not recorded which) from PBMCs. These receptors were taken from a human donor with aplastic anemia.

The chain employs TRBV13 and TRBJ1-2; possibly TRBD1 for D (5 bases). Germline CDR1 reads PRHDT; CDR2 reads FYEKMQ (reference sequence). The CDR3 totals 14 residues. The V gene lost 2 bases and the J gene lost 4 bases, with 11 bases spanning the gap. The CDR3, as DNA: TGTGCCAGCAGCTTACCAGGGCTCCGCTATGGCTACACCTTC. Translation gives CASSLPGLRYGYTF.

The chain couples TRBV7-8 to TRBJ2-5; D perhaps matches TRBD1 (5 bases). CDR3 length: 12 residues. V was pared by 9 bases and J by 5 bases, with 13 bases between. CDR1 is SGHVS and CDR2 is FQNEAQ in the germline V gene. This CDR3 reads CASSGAWETQYF. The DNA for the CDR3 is TGTGCCAGTAGTGGGGCGTGGGAGACCCAGTACTTC. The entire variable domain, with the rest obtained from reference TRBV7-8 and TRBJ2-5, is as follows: GAGVSQSPRYKVAKRGQDVALRCDPISGHVSLFWYQQALGQGPEFLTYFQNEAQLDKSGLPSDRFFAERPEGSVSTLKIQRTQQEDSAVYLCASSGAWETQYFGPGTRLLVL.

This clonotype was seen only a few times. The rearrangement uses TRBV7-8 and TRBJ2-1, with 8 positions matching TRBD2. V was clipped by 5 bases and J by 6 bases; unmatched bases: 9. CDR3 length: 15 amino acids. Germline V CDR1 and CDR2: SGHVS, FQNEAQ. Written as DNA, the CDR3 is TGTGCCAGCAGCCGCGGGAGGTTCGAGCCCAATGAGCAGTTCTTC. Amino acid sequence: CASSRGRFEPNEQFF.